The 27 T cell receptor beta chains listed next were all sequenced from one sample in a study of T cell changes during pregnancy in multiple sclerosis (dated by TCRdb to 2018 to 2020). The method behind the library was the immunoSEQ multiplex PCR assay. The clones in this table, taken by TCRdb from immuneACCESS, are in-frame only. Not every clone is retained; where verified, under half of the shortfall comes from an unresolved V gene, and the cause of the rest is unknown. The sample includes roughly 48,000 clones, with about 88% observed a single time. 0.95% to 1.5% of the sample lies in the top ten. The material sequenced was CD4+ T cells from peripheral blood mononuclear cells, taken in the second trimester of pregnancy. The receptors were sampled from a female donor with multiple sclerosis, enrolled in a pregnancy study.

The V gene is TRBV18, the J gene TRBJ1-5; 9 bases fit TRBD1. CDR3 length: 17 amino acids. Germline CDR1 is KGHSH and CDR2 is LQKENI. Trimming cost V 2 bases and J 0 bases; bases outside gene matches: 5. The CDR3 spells CASSPYGTGYSNQPQHF. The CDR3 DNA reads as TGTGCCAGCTCACCATACGGGACAGGGTATAGCAATCAGCCCCAGCATTTT. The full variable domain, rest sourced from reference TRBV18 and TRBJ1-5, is NAGVMQNPRHLVRRRGQEARLRCSPMKGHSHVYWYRQLPEEGLKFMVYLQKENIIDESGMPKERFSAEFPKEGPSILRIQQVVRGDSAAYFCASSPYGTGYSNQPQHFGDGTRLSIL.

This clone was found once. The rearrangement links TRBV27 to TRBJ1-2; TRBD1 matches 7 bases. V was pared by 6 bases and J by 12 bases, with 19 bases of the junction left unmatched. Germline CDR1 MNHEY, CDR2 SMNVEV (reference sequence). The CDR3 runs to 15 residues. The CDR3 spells CASRSDRVYQGPDTF. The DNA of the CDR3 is TGTGCCAGCAGGTCTGACAGGGTTTATCAGGGCCCCGACACCTTC.

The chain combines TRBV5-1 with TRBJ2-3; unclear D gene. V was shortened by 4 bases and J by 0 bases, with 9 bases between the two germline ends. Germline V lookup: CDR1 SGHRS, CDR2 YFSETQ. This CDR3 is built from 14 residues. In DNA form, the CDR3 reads TGCGCCAGCAGCCCAGGTTTAAGCACAGATACGCAGTATTTT. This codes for CASSPGLSTDTQYF. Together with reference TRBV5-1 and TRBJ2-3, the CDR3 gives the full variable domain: KAGVTQTPRYLIKTRGQQVTLSCSPISGHRSVSWYQQTPGQGLQFLFEYFSETQRNKGNFPGRFSGRQFSNSRSEMNVSTLELGDSALYLCASSPGLSTDTQYFGPGTRLTVL.

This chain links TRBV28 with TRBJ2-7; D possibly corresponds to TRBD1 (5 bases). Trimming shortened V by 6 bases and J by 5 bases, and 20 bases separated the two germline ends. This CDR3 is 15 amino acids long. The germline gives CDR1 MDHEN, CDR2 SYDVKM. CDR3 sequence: CASSFQGREGDEQYF. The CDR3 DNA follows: TGTGCCAGCAGCTTCCAGGGCAGGGAAGGCGACGAGCAGTACTTC.

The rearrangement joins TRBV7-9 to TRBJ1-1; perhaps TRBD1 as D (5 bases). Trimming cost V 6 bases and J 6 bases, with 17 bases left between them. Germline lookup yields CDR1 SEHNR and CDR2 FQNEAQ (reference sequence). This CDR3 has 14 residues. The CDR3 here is CASSWGKGGAEAFF. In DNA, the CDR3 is TGTGCCAGCAGTTGGGGTAAGGGAGGGGCTGAAGCTTTCTTT. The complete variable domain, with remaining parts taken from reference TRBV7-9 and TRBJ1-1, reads DTGVSQNPRHKITKRGQNVTFRCDPISEHNRLYWYRQTLGQGPEFLTYFQNEAQLEKSRLLSDRFSAERPKGSFSTLEIQRTEQGDSAMYLCASSWGKGGAEAFFGQGTRLTVV.

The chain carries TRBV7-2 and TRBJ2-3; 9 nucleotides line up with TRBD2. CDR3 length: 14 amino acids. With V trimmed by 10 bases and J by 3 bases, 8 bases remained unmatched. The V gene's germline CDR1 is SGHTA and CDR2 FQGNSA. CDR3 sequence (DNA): TGTGCCACCTCCCGGCTAGCGGGGACAGATACGCAGTATTTT. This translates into CATSRLAGTDTQYF.

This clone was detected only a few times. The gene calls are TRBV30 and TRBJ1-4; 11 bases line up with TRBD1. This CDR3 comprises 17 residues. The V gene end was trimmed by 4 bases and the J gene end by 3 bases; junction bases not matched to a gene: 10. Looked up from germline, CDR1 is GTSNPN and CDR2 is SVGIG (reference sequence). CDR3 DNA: TGTGCCTGGATTCCCCGGGACAGGGGGAAAGCTAATGAAAAACTGTTTTTT. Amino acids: CAWIPRDRGKANEKLFF.

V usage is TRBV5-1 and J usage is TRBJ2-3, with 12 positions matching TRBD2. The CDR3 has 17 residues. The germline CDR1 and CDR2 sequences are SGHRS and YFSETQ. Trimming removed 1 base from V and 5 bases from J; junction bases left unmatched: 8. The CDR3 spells CASSLRLAGGPQDTQYF. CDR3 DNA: TGCGCCAGCAGCTTGAGGCTAGCGGGAGGGCCCCAAGATACGCAGTATTTT.

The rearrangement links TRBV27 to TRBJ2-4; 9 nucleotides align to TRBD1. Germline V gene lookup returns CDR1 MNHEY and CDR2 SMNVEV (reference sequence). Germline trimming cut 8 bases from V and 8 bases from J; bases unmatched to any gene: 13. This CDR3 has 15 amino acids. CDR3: CASQVGQGVPDIQYF. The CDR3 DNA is TGTGCCAGCCAAGTGGGACAGGGCGTTCCGGACATTCAGTACTTC.

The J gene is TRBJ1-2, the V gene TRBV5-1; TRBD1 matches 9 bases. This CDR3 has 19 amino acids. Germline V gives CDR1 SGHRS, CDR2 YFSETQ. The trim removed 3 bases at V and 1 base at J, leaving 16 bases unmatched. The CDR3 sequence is CASSSYSGTGLSINYGYTF. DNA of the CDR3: TGCGCCAGCAGCTCCTACTCCGGGACAGGGCTCTCGATTAACTATGGCTACACCTTC.

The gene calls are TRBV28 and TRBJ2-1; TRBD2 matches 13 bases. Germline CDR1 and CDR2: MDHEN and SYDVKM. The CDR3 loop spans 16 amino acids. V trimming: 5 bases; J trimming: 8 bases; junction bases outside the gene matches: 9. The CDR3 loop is CASSGTSGMIRDEQFF. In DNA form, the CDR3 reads TGTGCCAGCAGTGGGACTAGCGGGATGATCAGGGATGAGCAGTTCTTC.

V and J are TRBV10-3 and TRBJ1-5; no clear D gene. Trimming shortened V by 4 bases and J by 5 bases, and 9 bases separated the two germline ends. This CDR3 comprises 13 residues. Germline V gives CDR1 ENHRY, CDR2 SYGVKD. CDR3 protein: CAISGSEDQPQHF. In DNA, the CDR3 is TGTGCCATCAGTGGGTCAGAGGATCAGCCCCAGCATTTT.

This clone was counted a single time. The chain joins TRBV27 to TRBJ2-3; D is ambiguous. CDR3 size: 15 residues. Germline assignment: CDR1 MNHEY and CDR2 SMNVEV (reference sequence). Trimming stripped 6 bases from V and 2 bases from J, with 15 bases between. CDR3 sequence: CASRLARSHTDTQYF. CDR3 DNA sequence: TGTGCCAGCAGGCTGGCTAGGAGTCACACAGATACGCAGTATTTT.

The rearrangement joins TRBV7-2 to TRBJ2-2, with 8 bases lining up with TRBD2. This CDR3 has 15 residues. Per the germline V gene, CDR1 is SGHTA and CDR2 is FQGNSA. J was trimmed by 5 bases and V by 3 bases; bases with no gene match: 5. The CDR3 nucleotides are TGTGCCAGCAGCTTGAGCGGGAGTGAAACCGGGGAGCTGTTTTTT. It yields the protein CASSLSGSETGELFF.

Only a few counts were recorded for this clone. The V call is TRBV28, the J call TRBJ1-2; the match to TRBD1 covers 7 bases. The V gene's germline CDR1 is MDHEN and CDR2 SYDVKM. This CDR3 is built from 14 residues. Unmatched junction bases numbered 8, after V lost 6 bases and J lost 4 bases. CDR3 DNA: TGTGCCAGCAGGACAGGGCTTAACCTCTATGGCTACACCTTC. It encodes CASRTGLNLYGYTF.

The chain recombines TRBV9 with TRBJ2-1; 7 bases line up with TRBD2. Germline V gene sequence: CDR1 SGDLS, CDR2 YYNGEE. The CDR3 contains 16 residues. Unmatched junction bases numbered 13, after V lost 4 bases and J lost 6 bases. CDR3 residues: CASSSRGAGEGNEQFF. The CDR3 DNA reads TGTGCCAGCAGCTCCCGAGGGGCGGGAGAAGGCAATGAGCAGTTCTTC.

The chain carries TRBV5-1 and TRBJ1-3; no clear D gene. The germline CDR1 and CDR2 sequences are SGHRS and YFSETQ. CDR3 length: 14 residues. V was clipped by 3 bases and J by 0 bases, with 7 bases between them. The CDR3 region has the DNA TGCGCCAGCAGCTCCGGGGACTCTGGAAACACCATATATTTT. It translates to CASSSGDSGNTIYF.

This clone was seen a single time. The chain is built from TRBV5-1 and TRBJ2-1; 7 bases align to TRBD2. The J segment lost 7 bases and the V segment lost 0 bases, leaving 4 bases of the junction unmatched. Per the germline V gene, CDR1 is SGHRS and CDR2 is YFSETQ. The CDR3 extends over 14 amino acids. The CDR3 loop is CASSLVSGINEQFF. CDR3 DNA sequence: TGCGCCAGCAGCTTGGTAAGCGGGATTAATGAGCAGTTCTTC.

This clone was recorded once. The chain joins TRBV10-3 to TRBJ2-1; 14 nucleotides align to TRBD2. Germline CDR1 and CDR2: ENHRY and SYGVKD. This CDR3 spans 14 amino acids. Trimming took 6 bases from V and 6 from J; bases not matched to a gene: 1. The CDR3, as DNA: TGTGCCATCAGAGGACTAGCGGGGGGCAATGAGCAGTTCTTC. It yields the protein CAIRGLAGGNEQFF.

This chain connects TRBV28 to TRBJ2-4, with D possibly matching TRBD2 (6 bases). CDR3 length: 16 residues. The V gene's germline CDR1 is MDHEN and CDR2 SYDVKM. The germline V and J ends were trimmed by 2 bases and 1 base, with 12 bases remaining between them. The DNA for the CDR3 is TGTGCCAGCAGTTTAGGGGGGAGACAGGCCAAAAACATTCAGTACTTC. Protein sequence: CASSLGGRQAKNIQYF. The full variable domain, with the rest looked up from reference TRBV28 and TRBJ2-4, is DVKVTQSSRYLVKRTGEKVFLECVQDMDHENMFWYRQDPGLGLRLIYFSYDVKMKEKGDIPEGYSVSREKKERFSLILESASTNQTSMYLCASSLGGRQAKNIQYFGAGTRLSVL.

CDR3 in amino acids: CASSAGTGINEKLFF. The DNA for the CDR3 is TGTGCCAGCAGCGCGGGGACAGGTATTAATGAAAAACTGTTTTTT. This rearrangement joins TRBV9 to TRBJ1-4, with 8 bases fitting TRBD1. This CDR3 is built from 15 residues. Germline CDR1 reads SGDLS; CDR2 reads YYNGEE. The V and J ends lost 3 bases and 4 bases, in that order; junction bases with no gene match: 5.

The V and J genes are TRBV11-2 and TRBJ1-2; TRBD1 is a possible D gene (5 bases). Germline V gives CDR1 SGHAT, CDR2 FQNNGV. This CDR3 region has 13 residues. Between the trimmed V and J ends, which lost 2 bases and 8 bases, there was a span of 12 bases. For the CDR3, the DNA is TGTGCCAGCAGCTTATCTTGGGGGAGGGGCTACACCTTC. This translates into CASSLSWGRGYTF. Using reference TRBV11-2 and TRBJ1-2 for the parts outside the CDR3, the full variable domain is EAGVAQSPRYKIIEKRQSVAFWCNPISGHATLYWYQQILGQGPKLLIQFQNNGVVDDSQLPKDRFSAERLKGVDSTLKIQPAKLEDSAVYLCASSLSWGRGYTFGSGTRLTVV.

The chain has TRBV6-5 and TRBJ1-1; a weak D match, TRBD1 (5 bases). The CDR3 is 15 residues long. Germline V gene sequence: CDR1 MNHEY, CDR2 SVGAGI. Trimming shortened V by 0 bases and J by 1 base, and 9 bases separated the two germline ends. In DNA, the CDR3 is TGTGCCAGCAGTTACTCGTGGCAGGGGAACACTGAAGCTTTCTTT. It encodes CASSYSWQGNTEAFF.

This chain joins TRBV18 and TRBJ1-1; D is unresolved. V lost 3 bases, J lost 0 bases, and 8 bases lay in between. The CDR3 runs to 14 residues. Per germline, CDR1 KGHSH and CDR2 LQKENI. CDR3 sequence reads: CASSPFPVNTEAFF. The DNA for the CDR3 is TGTGCCAGCTCACCTTTTCCCGTGAACACTGAAGCTTTCTTT.

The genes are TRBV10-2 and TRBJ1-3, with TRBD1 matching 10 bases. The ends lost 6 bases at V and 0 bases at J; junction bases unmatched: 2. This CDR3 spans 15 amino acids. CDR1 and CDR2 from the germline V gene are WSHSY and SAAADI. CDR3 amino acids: CASRDRGSSGNTIYF. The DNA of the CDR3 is TGCGCCAGCAGGGACAGGGGGAGCTCTGGAAACACCATATATTTT.

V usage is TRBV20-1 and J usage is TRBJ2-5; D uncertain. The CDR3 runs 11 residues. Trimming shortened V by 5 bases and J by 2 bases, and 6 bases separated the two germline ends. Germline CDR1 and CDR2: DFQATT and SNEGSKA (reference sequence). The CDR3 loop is CSALPQETQYF. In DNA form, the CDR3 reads TGCAGTGCTCTCCCTCAAGAGACCCAGTACTTC.

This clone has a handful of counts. CDR3 bases: TGTGCTAGTGGTTTGGCCCGAGCGAGATCGGAAGGCTACGAGCAGTACTTC. As protein: CASGLARARSEGYEQYF. The chain couples TRBV12-5 to TRBJ2-7; D remains ambiguous. CDR1 is LGHNT and CDR2 is FRNRAP in the germline V gene. The CDR3 length is 17 residues. Trimming pared 1 base from V and 3 bases from J, leaving 19 bases between.